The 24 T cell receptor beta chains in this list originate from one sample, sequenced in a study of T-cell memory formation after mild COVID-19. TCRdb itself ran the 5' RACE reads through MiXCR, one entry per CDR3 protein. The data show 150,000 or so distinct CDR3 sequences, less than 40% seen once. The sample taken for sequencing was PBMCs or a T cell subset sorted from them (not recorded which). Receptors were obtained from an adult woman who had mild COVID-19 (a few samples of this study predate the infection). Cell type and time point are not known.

CDR3 DNA: TGCGCCAGCAGCTCGGAATCCGGGACTAGCATCTGGCAGTTCTTC. It specifies CASSSESGTSIWQFF. This rearrangement joins TRBV5-1 to TRBJ2-1, with TRBD2 matching 9 bases. Germline-derived CDR1 and CDR2 are SGHRS and YFSETQ. Losses at the gene ends were 3 bases for V and 12 bases for J; bases not matched to a gene: 13. The CDR3 has 15 amino acids. The variable domain in full, with the rest retrieved from reference TRBV5-1 and TRBJ2-1, is KAGVTQTPRYLIKTRGQQVTLSCSPISGHRSVSWYQQTPGQGLQFLFEYFSETQRNKGNFPGRFSGRQFSNSRSEMNVSTLELGDSALYLCASSSESGTSIWQFFGPGTRLTVL.

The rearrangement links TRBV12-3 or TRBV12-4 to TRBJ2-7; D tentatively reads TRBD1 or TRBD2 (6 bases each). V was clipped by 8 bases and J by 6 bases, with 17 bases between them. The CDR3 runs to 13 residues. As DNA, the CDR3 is TGTGCCAGCGGTGATACAGGGAGGAGCGAGCAGTACTTC. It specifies CASGDTGRSEQYF.

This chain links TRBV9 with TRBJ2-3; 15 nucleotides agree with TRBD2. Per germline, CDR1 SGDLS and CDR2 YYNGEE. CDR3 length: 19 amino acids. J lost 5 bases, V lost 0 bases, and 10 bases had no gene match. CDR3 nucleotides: TGTGCCAGCAGCGTAGCGCCCGGCCCGGGACTAGCGGGGGGAGATACGCAGTATTTT. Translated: CASSVAPGPGLAGGDTQYF.

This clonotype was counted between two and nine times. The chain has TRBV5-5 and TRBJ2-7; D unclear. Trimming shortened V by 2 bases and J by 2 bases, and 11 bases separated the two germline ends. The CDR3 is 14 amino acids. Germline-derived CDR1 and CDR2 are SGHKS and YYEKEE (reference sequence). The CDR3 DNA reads TGTGCCAGCAGCTTAGGCCAGACCACCTACGAGCAGTACTTC. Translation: CASSLGQTTYEQYF.

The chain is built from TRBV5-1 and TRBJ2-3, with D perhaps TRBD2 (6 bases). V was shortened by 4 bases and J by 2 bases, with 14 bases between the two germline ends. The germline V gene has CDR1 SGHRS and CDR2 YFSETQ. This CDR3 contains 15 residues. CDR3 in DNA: TGCGCCAGCAGCGGCCGCCAGCGGGCCACAGATACGCAGTATTTT. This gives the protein CASSGRQRATDTQYF. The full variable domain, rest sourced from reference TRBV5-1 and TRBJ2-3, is KAGVTQTPRYLIKTRGQQVTLSCSPISGHRSVSWYQQTPGQGLQFLFEYFSETQRNKGNFPGRFSGRQFSNSRSEMNVSTLELGDSALYLCASSGRQRATDTQYFGPGTRLTVL.

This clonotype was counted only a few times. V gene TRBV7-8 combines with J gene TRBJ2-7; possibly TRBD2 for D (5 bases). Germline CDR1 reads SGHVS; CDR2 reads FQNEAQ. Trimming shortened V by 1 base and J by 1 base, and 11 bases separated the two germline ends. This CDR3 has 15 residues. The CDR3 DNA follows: TGTGCCAGCAGCTTAGTGGTGTCGGGGTCCTACGAGCAGTACTTC. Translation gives CASSLVVSGSYEQYF.

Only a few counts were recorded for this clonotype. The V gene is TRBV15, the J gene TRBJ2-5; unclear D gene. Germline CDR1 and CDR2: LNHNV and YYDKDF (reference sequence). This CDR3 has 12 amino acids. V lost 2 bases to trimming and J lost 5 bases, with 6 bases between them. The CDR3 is CATSRPQETQYF. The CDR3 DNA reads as TGTGCCACCAGCAGACCTCAGGAGACCCAGTACTTC.

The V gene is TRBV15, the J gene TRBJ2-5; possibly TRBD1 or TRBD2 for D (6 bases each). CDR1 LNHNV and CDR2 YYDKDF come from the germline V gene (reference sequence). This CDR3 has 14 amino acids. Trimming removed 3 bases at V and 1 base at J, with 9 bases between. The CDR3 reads CATSRGGPQETQYF. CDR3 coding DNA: TGTGCCACCAGCAGGGGGGGCCCCCAAGAGACCCAGTACTTC.

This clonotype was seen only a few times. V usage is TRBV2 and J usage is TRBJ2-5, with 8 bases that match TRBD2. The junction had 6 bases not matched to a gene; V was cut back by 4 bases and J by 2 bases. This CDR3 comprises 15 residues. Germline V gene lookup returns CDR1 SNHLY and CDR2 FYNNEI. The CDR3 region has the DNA TGTGCCAGCAGTGGTAGCGGGATCTTACAAGAGACCCAGTACTTC. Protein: CASSGSGILQETQYF.

The CDR3 nucleotides read TGTGCCAGCAGCGCCTGGGACCTGAGTAGAGAGCAGTACTTC. It is translated as CASSAWDLSREQYF. The V and J genes are TRBV12-3 or TRBV12-4 and TRBJ2-7; D is possibly TRBD1 or TRBD2 (5 bases each). This CDR3 has 14 amino acids. V was cut by 6 bases and J by 7 bases, with 19 bases left in between.

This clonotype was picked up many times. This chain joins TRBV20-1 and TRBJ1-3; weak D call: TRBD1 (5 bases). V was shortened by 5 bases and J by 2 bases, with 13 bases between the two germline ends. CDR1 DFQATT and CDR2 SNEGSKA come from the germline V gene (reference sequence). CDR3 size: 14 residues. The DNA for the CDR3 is TGCAGTGCTTCCTCAGGGTTAGCTGGAAACACCATATATTTT. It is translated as CSASSGLAGNTIYF.

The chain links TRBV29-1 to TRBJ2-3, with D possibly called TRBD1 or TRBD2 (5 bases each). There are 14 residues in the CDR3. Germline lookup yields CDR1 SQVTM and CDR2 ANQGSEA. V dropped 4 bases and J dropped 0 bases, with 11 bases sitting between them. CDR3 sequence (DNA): TGCAGCGTTGGGGGGAGAGGAAGCACAGATACGCAGTATTTT. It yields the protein CSVGGRGSTDTQYF.

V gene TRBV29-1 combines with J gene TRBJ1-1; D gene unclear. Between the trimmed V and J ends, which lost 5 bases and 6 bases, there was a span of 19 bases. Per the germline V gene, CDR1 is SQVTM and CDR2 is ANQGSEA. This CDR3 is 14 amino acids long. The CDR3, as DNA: TGCAGCGTTTCCGGTAGTGGAAGACTCTCTGAAGCTTTCTTT. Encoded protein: CSVSGSGRLSEAFF.

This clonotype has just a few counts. The CDR3 protein is CAISEVKFYEQYF. In DNA, the CDR3 is TGTGCCATCAGTGAAGTAAAGTTCTACGAGCAGTACTTC. This chain links TRBV10-3 with TRBJ2-7; D call uncertain. The CDR3 runs to 13 residues. CDR1 and CDR2 (germline): ENHRY, SYGVKD. Between the trimmed V and J ends, which lost 3 bases and 3 bases, there was a span of 9 bases.

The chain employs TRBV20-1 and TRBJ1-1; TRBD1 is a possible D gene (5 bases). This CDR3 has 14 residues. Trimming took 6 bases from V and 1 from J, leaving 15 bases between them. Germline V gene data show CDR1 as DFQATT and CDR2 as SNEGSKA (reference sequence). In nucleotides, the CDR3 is TGCAGTGCCACACATGGGACGGGGAACACTGAAGCTTTCTTT. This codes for CSATHGTGNTEAFF.

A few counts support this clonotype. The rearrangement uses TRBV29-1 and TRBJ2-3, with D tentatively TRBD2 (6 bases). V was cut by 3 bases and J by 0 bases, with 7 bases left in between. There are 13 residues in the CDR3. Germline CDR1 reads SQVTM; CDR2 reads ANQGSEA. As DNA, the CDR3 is TGCAGCGTTGAGCGGGATAGCACAGATACGCAGTATTTT. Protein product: CSVERDSTDTQYF.

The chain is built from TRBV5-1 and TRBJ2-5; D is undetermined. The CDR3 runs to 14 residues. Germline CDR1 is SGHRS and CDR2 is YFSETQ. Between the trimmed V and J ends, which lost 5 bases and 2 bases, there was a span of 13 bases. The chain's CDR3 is CASRYKGLQETQYF. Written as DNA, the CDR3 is TGCGCCAGCAGGTATAAGGGTCTGCAAGAGACCCAGTACTTC.

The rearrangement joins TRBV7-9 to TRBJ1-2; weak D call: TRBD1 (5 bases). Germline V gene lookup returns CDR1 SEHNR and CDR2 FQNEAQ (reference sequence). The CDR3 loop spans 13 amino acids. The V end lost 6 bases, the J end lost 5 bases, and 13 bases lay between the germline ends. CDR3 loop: CASRPQGRYGYTF. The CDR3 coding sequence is TGTGCCAGCAGACCTCAGGGACGGTATGGCTACACCTTC.

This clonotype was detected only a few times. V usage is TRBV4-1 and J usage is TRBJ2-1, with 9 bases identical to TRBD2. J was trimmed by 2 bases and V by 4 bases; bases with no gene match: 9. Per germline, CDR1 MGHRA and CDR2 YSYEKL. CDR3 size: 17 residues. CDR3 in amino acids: CASSPRTSANTYNEQFF. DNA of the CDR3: TGCGCCAGCAGCCCGAGGACTAGCGCCAATACCTACAATGAGCAGTTCTTC.

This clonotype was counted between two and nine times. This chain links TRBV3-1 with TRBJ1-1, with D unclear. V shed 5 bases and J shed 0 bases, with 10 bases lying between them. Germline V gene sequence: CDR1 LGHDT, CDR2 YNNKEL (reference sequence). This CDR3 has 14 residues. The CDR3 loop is CASSFGGMNTEAFF. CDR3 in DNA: TGTGCCAGCAGCTTCGGAGGGATGAACACTGAAGCTTTCTTT. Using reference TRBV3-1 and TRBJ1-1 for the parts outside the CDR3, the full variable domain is DTAVSQTPKYLVTQMGNDKSIKCEQNLGHDTMYWYKQDSKKFLKIMFSYNNKELIINETVPNRFSPKSPDKAHLNLHINSLELGDSAVYFCASSFGGMNTEAFFGQGTRLTVV.

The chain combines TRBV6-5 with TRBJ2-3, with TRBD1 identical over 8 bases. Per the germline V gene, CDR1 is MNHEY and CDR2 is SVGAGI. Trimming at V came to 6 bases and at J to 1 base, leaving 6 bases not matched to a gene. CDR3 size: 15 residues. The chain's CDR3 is CASSTEDRGTDTQYF. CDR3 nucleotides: TGTGCCAGCAGCACGGAGGACAGGGGCACAGATACGCAGTATTTT.

CDR3: CASSSGQGSFYNSPLHF. The CDR3 DNA is TGTGCCAGCAGCTCGGGACAGGGGTCTTTCTATAATTCACCCCTCCACTTT. The rearrangement joins TRBV7-9 to TRBJ1-6; the match to TRBD1 covers 10 bases. V shed 4 bases, J shed 3 bases, and the junction held 6 bases outside the gene matches. This CDR3 has 17 amino acids. CDR1 and CDR2 from the germline V gene are SEHNR and FQNEAQ (reference sequence).

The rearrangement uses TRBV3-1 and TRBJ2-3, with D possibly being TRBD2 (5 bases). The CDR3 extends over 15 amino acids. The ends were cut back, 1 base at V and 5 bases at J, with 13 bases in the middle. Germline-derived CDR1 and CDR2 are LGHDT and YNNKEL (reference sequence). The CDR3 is CASSQVLGLGDTQYF. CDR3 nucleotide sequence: TGTGCCAGCAGCCAAGTACTAGGCTTGGGAGATACGCAGTATTTT.

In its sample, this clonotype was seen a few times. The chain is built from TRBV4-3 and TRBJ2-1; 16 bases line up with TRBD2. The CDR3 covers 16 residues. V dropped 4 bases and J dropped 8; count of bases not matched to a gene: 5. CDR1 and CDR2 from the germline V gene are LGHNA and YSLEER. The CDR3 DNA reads TGCGCCAGCAGCCTGGGACTAGCGGGAGGGCCGTATGAGCAGTTCTTC. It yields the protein CASSLGLAGGPYEQFF.